The sequence of this TCR beta chain was determined in a study of regulatory T cells in long-lasting Graves disease. Arm-PCR of CDR3 regions and iRepertoire HTBI primers were the basis on which TCR beta libraries were built. Per the original data handling: Across samples, roughly 58 TRBV and some 13 TRBJ segments were found. One entry per CDR3 protein, called by TCRdb with MiXCR from the multiplex PCR reads. Clone size and V and J calls follow TCRdb, not the original study. The sample includes 500,000 to 700,000 distinct CDR3 sequences, around 15% of them seen just once. This clonotype was observed many times. Antigen specificity is unknown. Trimming left V 6 bases short and J 6 bases short, with 8 bases between. From germline, CDR1 is LGHDT and CDR2 YNNKEL (reference sequence). The CDR3 is 12 amino acids. Study-level results: TCR diversity was lower in persistent Graves' patients (versus newly diagnosed ones).

The time point: newly diagnosed GD, antithyroid drugs for less than 3 months. Following extraction of RNA from PBMCs, that RNA was used to make the TCR library. Around 10 milliliters of peripheral blood were taken and placed in EDTA tubes. The same data also contributed to another study, on T cells in Graves' hyperthyroidism and ophthalmopathy. As that study records: RT-PCR in the first round (using the HTBI primer set) targeted the TCR CDR3.

The gene calls are TRBV3-1 and TRBJ2-2; D call uncertain. This material consisted of peripheral blood mononuclear cells (PBMCs), taken at new diagnosis, from a patient treated with antithyroid drugs. The sequence came from a woman in her 30s with Graves disease. The CDR3 protein is CASRLRPGELFF. The CDR3 bases are TGTGCCAGCAGGCTCAGGCCCGGGGAGCTGTTTTTT.